These 25 T cell receptor beta chains were sequenced from one sample in a study of T-cell memory formation after mild COVID-19. One entry per CDR3 protein, called by TCRdb with MiXCR from the 5' RACE reads. Of 280,000 or so distinct CDR3 sequences in the sample, around 17% were seen once. Sequenced material: PBMCs or a T cell subset sorted from them (not recorded which). The receptors stem from a man between 18 and 29 years old who had mild COVID-19 (a few samples of this study predate the infection). Cell type and time point are not known.

The chain couples TRBV7-2 to TRBJ2-3, with D possibly matching TRBD2 (7 bases). Looked up from germline, CDR1 is SGHTA and CDR2 is FQGNSA. Trimming removed 5 bases at V and 2 bases at J, with 17 bases between. This CDR3 region has 16 residues. The DNA for the CDR3 is TGTGCCAGCAGCACCCGCGGGGGCCTAACCACAGATACGCAGTATTTT. Its translation is CASSTRGGLTTDTQYF.

The CDR3 DNA is TGTGCCAGCAGCCCAACCGGGACAGGGGCAGATACGCAGTATTTT. Amino acids: CASSPTGTGADTQYF. This chain uses TRBV7-2 with TRBJ2-3, with TRBD1 matching 10 bases. The CDR3 is 15 amino acids. Looked up from germline, CDR1 is SGHTA and CDR2 is FQGNSA. Trimming cost V 5 bases and J 4 bases; bases outside gene matches: 6.

This clonotype has more than one count but fewer than ten. The V and J genes are TRBV20-1 and TRBJ1-2; a weak D match, TRBD1 (5 bases). V lost 5 bases to trimming and J lost 6 bases, with 19 bases between them. The CDR3 consists of 14 residues. Looked up from germline, CDR1 is DFQATT and CDR2 is SNEGSKA (reference sequence). CDR3 coding DNA: TGCAGTGCTTTCCGATTTGGGACGAACGATGGCTACACCTTC. This sequence encodes CSAFRFGTNDGYTF.

CDR3 nucleotides: TGTGCCAGCAGCCAAGAAGGGTTAGCAGATACGCAGTATTTT. Its protein is CASSQEGLADTQYF. This sequence joins TRBV3-1 and TRBJ2-3; no clear D gene. The CDR3 totals 14 residues. V lost 0 bases, J lost 4 bases, and 8 bases lay in between. Germline V CDR1 and CDR2: LGHDT, YNNKEL (reference sequence).

This clonotype was seen only a few times. The V call is TRBV12-3 or TRBV12-4, the J call TRBJ2-3; D unclear. The CDR3 covers 16 residues. V lost 7 bases and J lost 0, with 17 bases in between. For the CDR3, the DNA is TGTGCCAGCACCCCAACCGGCCTCACTAGCACAGATACGCAGTATTTT. Residues: CASTPTGLTSTDTQYF.

The J gene is TRBJ1-2, the V gene TRBV28; D not certain. Trimming took 4 bases from V and 2 from J, leaving 11 bases between them. CDR3 length: 14 residues. Germline CDR1 is MDHEN and CDR2 is SYDVKM. CDR3 sequence reads: CASSYAGTNYGYTF. The CDR3 DNA sequence: TGTGCCAGCAGTTACGCCGGAACGAACTATGGCTACACCTTC.

The chain uses TRBV7-3 and TRBJ2-1; D possibly uses TRBD1 or TRBD2 (6 bases each). The CDR3 length is 13 residues. The V and J ends lost 4 bases and 5 bases respectively, with 9 bases between them. Germline V CDR1 and CDR2: SGHTA, FQGTGA. CDR3 residues: CASSWGADNEQFF. The CDR3 bases are TGTGCCAGCAGCTGGGGGGCCGACAATGAGCAGTTCTTC. The full variable domain, rest sourced from reference TRBV7-3 and TRBJ2-1, is GAGVSQTPSNKVTEKGKYVELRCDPISGHTALYWYRQSLGQGPEFLIYFQGTGAADDSGLPNDRFFAVRPEGSVSTLKIQRTERGDSAVYLCASSWGADNEQFFGPGTRLTVL.

The chain has TRBV9 and TRBJ2-5; 7 nucleotides agree with TRBD1. CDR1 SGDLS and CDR2 YYNGEE come from the germline V gene. The J segment lost 5 bases and the V segment lost 2 bases, leaving 9 bases of the junction unmatched. CDR3 length equals 15 residues. CDR3 loop: CASSVGTAQGETQYF. CDR3 bases: TGTGCCAGCAGCGTTGGGACAGCCCAGGGGGAGACCCAGTACTTC.

The V and J genes are TRBV20-1 and TRBJ2-7; D remains ambiguous. The CDR3 sequence is 13 residues long. CDR1 DFQATT and CDR2 SNEGSKA come from the germline V gene (reference sequence). With 0 bases removed from V and 0 bases from J, the gap between germline ends came to 6 bases. CDR3 sequence: CSAREASSYEQYV. The CDR3 bases are TGCAGTGCTAGAGAGGCTAGCTCCTACGAGCAGTACGTC.

This clonotype has just a few counts. The chain couples TRBV6-1 to TRBJ2-1; 9 nucleotides agree with TRBD2. The germline CDR1 and CDR2 sequences are MNHNS and SASEGT. J lost 4 bases, V lost 2 bases, and 6 bases had no gene match. CDR3 length: 16 amino acids. The CDR3 loop reads CASSELAGTRYNEQFF. CDR3 nucleotide sequence: TGTGCCAGCAGTGAACTAGCGGGGACCCGTTACAATGAGCAGTTCTTC.

This clonotype has only a few counts. The rearrangement joins TRBV7-9 to TRBJ2-2; D may be TRBD1 (6 bases). The germline V and J ends were trimmed by 0 bases and 3 bases, with 14 bases remaining between them. CDR3 length: 17 residues. CDR1 and CDR2 from the germline V gene are SEHNR and FQNEAQ (reference sequence). Written as DNA, the CDR3 is TGTGCCAGCAGCTTAGCGGGACAATCAACGGACACCGGGGAGCTGTTTTTT. It translates to CASSLAGQSTDTGELFF. Full variable domain (rest looked up from reference TRBV7-9 and TRBJ2-2): DTGVSQNPRHKITKRGQNVTFRCDPISEHNRLYWYRQTLGQGPEFLTYFQNEAQLEKSRLLSDRFSAERPKGSFSTLEIQRTEQGDSAMYLCASSLAGQSTDTGELFFGEGSRLTVL.

The chain joins TRBV4-3 to TRBJ2-3; D is uncertain. V dropped 0 bases and J dropped 5 bases, with 12 bases sitting between them. This CDR3 is 15 amino acids long. Germline CDR1 LGHNA, CDR2 YSLEER. This chain's CDR3 is CASSQETRSGDTQYF. The CDR3 nucleotides are TGCGCCAGCAGCCAAGAGACTCGCTCAGGAGATACGCAGTATTTT.

A few counts support this clonotype. The chain carries TRBV30 and TRBJ2-5; D call uncertain. This CDR3 is 14 amino acids long. The V end lost 0 bases, the J end lost 2 bases, and 10 bases lay between the germline ends. The germline V gene encodes CDR1 GTSNPN and CDR2 SVGIG (reference sequence). CDR3 residues: CAWSVLWEQETQYF. The CDR3 DNA reads as TGTGCCTGGAGTGTACTCTGGGAACAAGAGACCCAGTACTTC.

A few counts support this clonotype. This sequence joins TRBV7-2 and TRBJ1-3; 9 nucleotides line up with TRBD1. Germline CDR1 reads SGHTA; CDR2 reads FQGNSA. The length of the CDR3 is 14 residues. The trim removed 5 bases at V and 3 bases at J, leaving 2 bases unmatched. CDR3 in amino acids: CASSHRGLGNTIYF. The CDR3, as DNA: TGTGCCAGCAGCCACAGGGGGCTTGGAAACACCATATATTTT.

V usage is TRBV7-6 and J usage is TRBJ2-5; 7 bases align to TRBD1. The germline V gene has CDR1 SGHVS and CDR2 FNYEAQ. Germline trimming cut 6 bases from V and 4 bases from J; bases unmatched to any gene: 11. The CDR3 is 15 residues long. The DNA of the CDR3 is TGTGCCAGCAGTTCTGCACAGGGGATCGGAGAGACCCAGTACTTC. As protein: CASSSAQGIGETQYF.

The chain combines TRBV20-1 with TRBJ2-7, with D maybe TRBD1 (6 bases). This CDR3 is built from 16 residues. Germline V gene lookup returns CDR1 DFQATT and CDR2 SNEGSKA (reference sequence). The ends were cut back, 0 bases at V and 3 bases at J, with 18 bases in the middle. CDR3 bases: TGCAGTGCTAGAGATCTTAGTAGGGGGATCTTCTACGAGCAGTACTTC. Protein product: CSARDLSRGIFYEQYF.

The V call is TRBV7-2, the J call TRBJ2-3; D not resolved. Germline CDR1 SGHTA, CDR2 FQGNSA. This CDR3 has 12 amino acids. Trimming pared 0 bases from V and 6 bases from J, leaving 4 bases between. The CDR3 sequence is CASSLAHDTQYF. The CDR3 region has the DNA TGTGCCAGCAGCTTAGCCCACGATACGCAGTATTTT.

This chain connects TRBV27 to TRBJ2-4; 8 nucleotides line up with TRBD1. V dropped 8 bases and J dropped 0; count of bases not matched to a gene: 3. The CDR3 totals 14 residues. CDR1 and CDR2 from the germline V gene are MNHEY and SMNVEV (reference sequence). CDR3 residues: CASSDRVAKNIQYF. In DNA form, the CDR3 reads TGTGCCAGCTCGGACAGGGTAGCCAAAAACATTCAGTACTTC.

A note on this clonotype: A read error may be the cause here, since a much bigger clone is one base away. This chain links TRBV12-3 or TRBV12-4 with TRBJ1-1, with 7 bases fitting TRBD1. The CDR3 runs to 14 residues. V lost 4 bases and J lost 1; bases outside the gene matches: 3. CDR3: CASSSTGRNTEAFF. The CDR3 DNA reads TGTGCCAGCAGTTCGACAGGGAGGAACACTGAAGCTTTCTTT.

J is TRBJ2-3 and V is TRBV5-1; no reliable D call. Trimming removed 5 bases from V and 2 bases from J, with 15 bases in between. The length of the CDR3 is 15 residues. Germline V gives CDR1 SGHRS, CDR2 YFSETQ. Here the CDR3 reads CASRRAASPTDTQYF. The CDR3 coding sequence is TGCGCCAGCAGACGAGCCGCTTCCCCCACAGATACGCAGTATTTT.

This clonotype turned up a few times. This chain links TRBV20-1 with TRBJ2-5; D is unresolved. This CDR3 has 14 residues. Germline CDR1 DFQATT, CDR2 SNEGSKA (reference sequence). Trimming removed 5 bases from V and 4 bases from J, with 17 bases in between. Here the CDR3 DNA reads TGCAGTGCTGAAGACGAAGGGTTCGGAGAGACCCAGTACTTC. Amino acid sequence: CSAEDEGFGETQYF.

This clonotype was seen more than once but under ten times. The chain links TRBV4-2 to TRBJ2-1; D possibly corresponds to TRBD2 (5 bases). Germline-derived CDR1 and CDR2 are LGHNA and YNFKEQ. The CDR3 is 16 residues long. V lost 5 bases to trimming and J lost 0 bases, with 14 bases between them. The CDR3, as DNA: TGTGCCAGCAGCTATACGGAGCGGTCCTCCTACAATGAGCAGTTCTTC. Translating it yields CASSYTERSSYNEQFF.

Only a few counts were recorded for this clonotype. The chain recombines TRBV10-1 with TRBJ2-2; D perhaps matches TRBD1 (6 bases). This CDR3 spans 12 amino acids. Trimming pared 6 bases from V and 7 bases from J, leaving 9 bases between. The germline gives CDR1 WNHNN, CDR2 SYGVQD (reference sequence). DNA of the CDR3: TGCGCCAGCAGCACAGGGATCGGGGAGCTGTTTTTT. Its translation is CASSTGIGELFF.

V is TRBV24-1 and J is TRBJ2-3; 8 bases align to TRBD2. Germline assignment: CDR1 KGHDR and CDR2 SFDVKD. With V trimmed by 3 bases and J by 7 bases, 8 bases remained unmatched. CDR3 size: 15 residues. This CDR3 reads CATSDSGGGSYTQYF. The CDR3 DNA reads as TGTGCCACCAGTGATAGCGGGGGAGGAAGTTATACGCAGTATTTT.

The rearrangement joins TRBV5-6 to TRBJ2-1, with D perhaps given as TRBD1 or TRBD2 (5 bases each). Germline V gives CDR1 SGHDT, CDR2 YYEEEE. Trimming removed 2 bases at V and 4 bases at J, with 13 bases between. CDR3 length: 15 residues. The CDR3 region has the DNA TGTGCCAGCAGCTTCCGGGACGAATGGTACAATGAGCAGTTCTTC. It translates to CASSFRDEWYNEQFF.